The 20 T cell receptor beta chains below were found in one sample sequenced in a study of shared clonotypes between healthy human individuals. Clones were read by immunoSEQ multiplex PCR, and TCRdb kept only the in-frame ones, dropping some. The table has about 1 million clones, about 75% seen once. Sample: memory CD4+ T cells sorted from blood. Subset noted: CD45RA-negative fraction. These receptor sequences come from a man aged 18-30 years in good health.

The chain links TRBV18 to TRBJ2-3, with D hard to call. CDR3 length equals 16 residues. V lost 0 bases to trimming and J lost 4 bases, with 14 bases between them. Germline loops: CDR1 KGHSH, CDR2 LQKENI. The CDR3 reads CASSPPGSRSADTQYF. CDR3 nucleotides: TGTGCCAGCTCACCACCGGGTAGCCGATCCGCAGATACGCAGTATTTT.

This chain links TRBV29-1 with TRBJ2-3, with D perhaps matching TRBD2 (6 bases). CDR1 and CDR2 (germline): SQVTM, ANQGSEA. V lost 1 base and J 1 base, leaving 9 bases between the germline ends. The CDR3 is made up of 14 amino acids. The CDR3 protein is CSVEVGLRTDTQYF. As DNA, the CDR3 is TGCAGCGTTGAAGTGGGACTCCGCACAGATACGCAGTATTTT.

The V gene is TRBV28, the J gene TRBJ2-7; TRBD2 matches 8 bases. The CDR3 has 15 amino acids. The J segment lost 2 bases and the V segment lost 5 bases, leaving 8 bases of the junction unmatched. Germline loops: CDR1 MDHEN, CDR2 SYDVKM. This CDR3 is CASSSGGNIPYEQYF. DNA of the CDR3: TGTGCCAGCAGTAGCGGGGGAAATATTCCCTACGAGCAGTACTTC.

This chain uses TRBV28 with TRBJ1-4; 9 bases line up with TRBD1. The CDR3 is made up of 15 amino acids. CDR1 is MDHEN, CDR2 SYDVKM, per germline. V lost 6 bases, J lost 8 bases, and 10 bases stayed unmatched. The CDR3 nucleotides are TGTGCCAGCAGACCAACCGGGACAGGGTCAGAAAAACTGTTTTTT. It encodes CASRPTGTGSEKLFF.

This clone was picked up a small number of times. The chain joins TRBV19 to TRBJ1-2; no clear D. The ends were cut back, 8 bases at V and 0 bases at J, with 16 bases in the middle. The CDR3 covers 15 residues. The germline V gene encodes CDR1 LNHDA and CDR2 SQIVND (reference sequence). The CDR3 DNA reads as TGTGCCAGTCTTCCCCTATTGAGGACTAACTATGGCTACACCTTC. Its translation is CASLPLLRTNYGYTF.

The genes are TRBV27 and TRBJ2-2; D unresolved. The CDR3 is 15 amino acids. V lost 3 bases, J lost 2 bases, and 10 bases lay in between. Looked up from germline, CDR1 is MNHEY and CDR2 is SMNVEV (reference sequence). The chain's CDR3 is CASSFGYINTGELFF. CDR3 DNA sequence: TGTGCCAGCAGTTTTGGATATATTAACACCGGGGAGCTGTTTTTT.

The V gene is TRBV11-2, the J gene TRBJ2-5; 14 bases map to TRBD2. This CDR3 has 18 amino acids. Germline assignment: CDR1 SGHAT and CDR2 FQNNGV. The junction had 8 bases not matched to a gene; V was cut back by 1 base and J by 4 bases. This CDR3 reads CASSLGTSGRPRGETQYF. CDR3 in DNA: TGTGCCAGCAGCTTAGGGACTAGCGGGAGGCCCCGGGGAGAGACCCAGTACTTC.

This chain uses TRBV18 with TRBJ1-6; unclear D gene. V lost 5 bases and J lost 0, with 8 bases in between. Germline values: CDR1 KGHSH, CDR2 LQKENI. CDR3 length: 15 amino acids. The chain's CDR3 is CASSVQGSYNSPLHF. In nucleotides, the CDR3 is TGTGCCAGCTCAGTACAAGGCTCCTATAATTCACCCCTCCACTTT.

This clone was seen only a few times. J is TRBJ2-7 and V is TRBV7-3; TRBD1 matches 9 bases. Germline values: CDR1 SGHTA, CDR2 FQGTGA. Trimming removed 5 bases from V and 4 bases from J; junction bases left unmatched: 9. This CDR3 is built from 15 residues. CDR3 DNA: TGTGCCAGCAGCAAAGGGGACAGGGAGTTATACGAGCAGTACTTC. This gives the protein CASSKGDRELYEQYF.

This chain joins TRBV7-2 and TRBJ1-3; D is unclear. Trimming removed 6 bases at V and 1 base at J, with 10 bases between. The CDR3 loop spans 14 amino acids. CDR1 SGHTA and CDR2 FQGNSA come from the germline V gene. DNA for the CDR3: TGTGCCAGCAGTCTCTACCTATCTGGAAACACCATATATTTT. This translates into CASSLYLSGNTIYF. The complete variable domain, with remaining parts taken from reference TRBV7-2 and TRBJ1-3, reads GAGVSQSPSNKVTEKGKDVELRCDPISGHTALYWYRQSLGQGLEFLIYFQGNSAPDKSGLPSDRFSAERTGGSVSTLTIQRTQQEDSAVYLCASSLYLSGNTIYFGEGSWLTVV.

The chain uses TRBV25-1 and TRBJ2-1, with D possibly matching TRBD2 (5 bases). Germline V gives CDR1 MGHDK, CDR2 SYGVNS. The CDR3 is 15 residues long. V lost 2 bases and J 0 bases, leaving 8 bases between the germline ends. The CDR3: CASSEGGHSYNEQFF. Here the CDR3 DNA reads TGTGCCAGCAGTGAAGGCGGGCACTCCTACAATGAGCAGTTCTTC.

This sequence joins TRBV9 and TRBJ1-1, with D uncertain. Germline assignment: CDR1 SGDLS and CDR2 YYNGEE. V gave up 0 bases and J gave up 1 base, with 7 bases separating them. The CDR3 spans 14 residues. For the CDR3, the DNA is TGTGCCAGCAGCGTAGGCAGGACGAACACTGAAGCTTTCTTT. It encodes CASSVGRTNTEAFF.

In DNA form, the CDR3 reads TGTGCCACCAGCAGAGACAGCGAGCAGTACTTC. Its protein product is CATSRDSEQYF. The chain joins TRBV15 to TRBJ2-7; D gene unclear. Trimming took off 0 bases at V and 6 bases at J, with 3 bases between the two ends. The CDR3 sequence is 11 residues long. Germline loops: CDR1 LNHNV, CDR2 YYDKDF (reference sequence).

The chain employs TRBV9 and TRBJ1-3; no clear D gene. The CDR3 loop spans 16 amino acids. The ends were cut back, 0 bases at V and 1 base at J, with 11 bases in the middle. Germline lookup yields CDR1 SGDLS and CDR2 YYNGEE. The CDR3 coding sequence is TGTGCCAGCAGCGTAGGGCTGGGGAAGTCTGGAAACACCATATATTTT. This encodes CASSVGLGKSGNTIYF.

V is TRBV5-1 and J is TRBJ1-2; 12 nucleotides agree with TRBD1. The J segment lost 13 bases and the V segment lost 6 bases, leaving 13 bases of the junction unmatched. CDR1 SGHRS and CDR2 YFSETQ come from the germline V gene. This CDR3 contains 14 residues. Written as DNA, the CDR3 is TGCGCCAGCACTTCCGGGACAGGGGGCGTAGAGAGCACCTTC. Translating it yields CASTSGTGGVESTF.

The chain combines TRBV19 with TRBJ1-2, with D tentatively TRBD1 (6 bases). The CDR3 is 12 amino acids. CDR1 and CDR2 from the germline V gene are LNHDA and SQIVND (reference sequence). V lost 4 bases and J 6 bases, leaving 9 bases between the germline ends. CDR3: CASSKTGHGYTF. CDR3 DNA: TGTGCCAGTAGTAAAACAGGGCATGGCTACACCTTC.

This sequence joins TRBV5-1 and TRBJ2-7; D unresolved. The CDR3 is 12 amino acids. Germline-derived CDR1 and CDR2 are SGHRS and YFSETQ. Trimming removed 7 bases from V and 1 base from J, with 9 bases in between. The CDR3 loop is CASRAESYEQYF. The CDR3 nucleotides are TGCGCCAGCCGGGCTGAGTCCTACGAGCAGTACTTC.

This clone was recorded only once. The DNA for the CDR3 is TGTGCCTGGAGTGTTGGGGGGGTGGCAGATACGCAGTATTTT. Translated, it gives CAWSVGGVADTQYF. The chain uses TRBV30 and TRBJ2-3; 7 nucleotides match TRBD2. The V and J ends lost 0 bases and 4 bases, in that order; junction bases with no gene match: 4. This CDR3 has 14 residues. Germline V gene sequence: CDR1 GTSNPN, CDR2 SVGIG (reference sequence).

Only a few counts were recorded for this clone. A much larger clonotype is one base distant, so this may be a read error. The sample carries other DNA sequences with the same CDR3. V usage is TRBV18 and J usage is TRBJ1-5; 8 bases match TRBD1. With 3 bases clipped from V and 2 bases from J, the junction kept 3 bases outside the gene matches. CDR1 and CDR2 (germline): KGHSH, LQKENI. The CDR3 has 15 amino acids. The CDR3 is CASSPDRGGNQPQHF. For the CDR3, the DNA is TGTGCCAGCTCACCTGACAGGGGTGGCAATCAGCCCCAGCATTTT.

The chain recombines TRBV11-2 with TRBJ1-4; possible D gene TRBD1, 6 bases. V lost 5 bases, J lost 5 bases, and 18 bases lay in between. The CDR3 loop spans 16 amino acids. Germline V lookup: CDR1 SGHAT, CDR2 FQNNGV. The CDR3 bases are TGTGCCAGCAGCGCCATTCCCGGGACACAGAATGAAAAACTGTTTTTT. Its translation: CASSAIPGTQNEKLFF.